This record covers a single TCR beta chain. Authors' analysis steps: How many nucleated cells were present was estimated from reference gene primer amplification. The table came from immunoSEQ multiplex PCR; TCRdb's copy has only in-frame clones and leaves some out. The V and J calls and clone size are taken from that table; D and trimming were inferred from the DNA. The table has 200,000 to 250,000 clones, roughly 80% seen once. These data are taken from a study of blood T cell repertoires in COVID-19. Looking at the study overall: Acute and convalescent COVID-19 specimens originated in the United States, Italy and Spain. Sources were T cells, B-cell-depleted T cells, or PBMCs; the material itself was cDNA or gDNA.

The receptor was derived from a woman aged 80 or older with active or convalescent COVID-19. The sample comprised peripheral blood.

CDR3 nucleotides: TGTGCCAGCAGCTTAGTAGCGGGAGTAGGGGCCAAAAACATTCAGTACTTC. Its translation: CASSLVAGVGAKNIQYF. The chain uses TRBV7-2 and TRBJ2-4, with 9 nucleotides matching TRBD2. CDR1 is SGHTA and CDR2 is FQGNSA in the germline V gene. J was trimmed by 1 base and V by 1 base; bases with no gene match: 5. This CDR3 has 17 residues.